A selection of T cell receptor beta chains follows, all from one sample in a study of sequential checkpoint blockade in melanoma. Method: immunoSEQ multiplex PCR; TCRdb's copy keeps in-frame clones and lacks some. The sample gives around 2,000 clones, roughly 51% of which show up once; about 28% is in the top ten. Sequencing used CD8+ T cells sorted from blood (inferred from file names), obtained from a patient given nivolumab and ipilimumab in sequence. Receptor source: a human patient with melanoma. Some clones in this sample may be carry-over from other donors' samples. Each CDR3 is given with its conserved first and last residue. Each record gives: V gene, clone size, D gene, J gene, CDR3 protein, CDR3 DNA. A D gene is named only where the DNA matches it firmly. Clone size appears in some rows only: once, few, many, or a class for an expanded clone.

V: TRBV4-1
size: .
D: TRBD2
J: TRBJ2-5
CDR3: CASSQVLAGEETQYF
DNA: TGCGCCAGCAGCCAAGTCCTAGCGGGGGAAGAGACCCAGTACTTC

V: TRBV7-2
size: .
D: .
J: TRBJ2-3
CDR3: CASSLVRRGDRVDTQYF
DNA: TGTGCCAGCAGCTTGGTTCGGCGGGGAGATAGGGTAGATACGCAGTATTTT

V: TRBV4-1
size: .
D: .
J: TRBJ1-2
CDR3: CASSQETWAGSYDYTF
DNA: TGCGCCAGCAGCCAAGAGACCTGGGCAGGGTCCTATGACTACACCTTC

V: TRBV6-1
size: .
D: TRBD1
J: TRBJ1-4
CDR3: CASSEGQGNEKLFF
DNA: TGTGCCAGCAGTGAGGGACAGGGTAATGAAAAACTGTTTTTT

V: TRBV30
size: .
D: TRBD1
J: TRBJ2-5
CDR3: CAWSVWTGQETQYF
DNA: TGTGCCTGGAGTGTATGGACAGGTCAAGAGACCCAGTACTTC

V: TRBV7-9
size: .
D: TRBD1
J: TRBJ2-5
CDR3: CASSLASTGEYF
DNA: TGTGCCAGCAGCTTAGCGTCGACAGGGGAGTACTTC

V: TRBV11-1
size: few
D: .
J: TRBJ1-1
CDR3: CASSRPTQGEAFF
DNA: TGTGCCAGCAGCCGCCCTACGCAGGGTGAAGCTTTCTTT

V: TRBV5-8
size: few
D: TRBD1
J: TRBJ1-1
CDR3: CASSLYGTGGRTEAFF
DNA: TGTGCCAGCAGCTTGTACGGGACAGGGGGTCGAACTGAAGCTTTCTTT

V: TRBV30
size: .
D: TRBD1
J: TRBJ2-3
CDR3: CAWSVRDRGPDTQYF
DNA: TGTGCCTGGAGTGTACGGGACAGGGGCCCAGATACGCAGTATTTT

V: TRBV5-5
size: .
D: .
J: TRBJ2-2
CDR3: CASTPGLGGNTGELFF
DNA: TGCGCCAGCACCCCCGGACTAGGGGGGAACACCGGGGAGCTGTTTTTT

V: TRBV7-9
size: .
D: .
J: TRBJ2-6
CDR3: CASGRLSASSGANVLTF
DNA: TGTGCCAGCGGACGACTAAGCGCCTCCTCTGGGGCCAACGTCCTGACTTTC

V: TRBV2
size: few
D: TRBD1
J: TRBJ1-2
CDR3: CASSPTTGTGTYGYTF
DNA: TGTGCCAGCAGTCCCACCACCGGGACAGGGACCTATGGCTACACCTTC

V: TRBV6-5
size: few
D: TRBD1
J: TRBJ1-6
CDR3: CASSGGQGASPLHF
DNA: TGTGCCAGCTCCGGAGGACAGGGGGCATCACCCCTCCACTTT

V: TRBV6-7
size: few
D: .
J: TRBJ2-7
CDR3: CASRMQGGLAYEQYF
DNA: TGTGCCAGCAGAATGCAGGGGGGCCTAGCCTACGAGCAGTACTTC

V: TRBV9
size: .
D: .
J: TRBJ2-2
CDR3: CASSPTPGVDNTGELFF
DNA: TGTGCCAGCAGCCCTACACCCGGGGTCGACAACACCGGGGAGCTGTTTTTT

V: TRBV9
size: .
D: .
J: TRBJ1-5
CDR3: CASSVEGDGQPQHF
DNA: TGTGCCAGCAGCGTAGAGGGGGATGGGCAGCCCCAGCATTTT

V: TRBV2
size: .
D: TRBD2
J: TRBJ2-2
CDR3: CASSESSGGIFGELFF
DNA: TGTGCCAGCAGTGAGTCTAGCGGGGGTATCTTCGGGGAGCTGTTTTTT

V: TRBV27
size: .
D: TRBD1
J: TRBJ2-1
CDR3: CASSLTGPSPYNEQFF
DNA: TGTGCCAGTAGTTTGACAGGGCCCAGCCCCTACAATGAGCAGTTCTTC

V: TRBV4-1
size: .
D: TRBD1
J: TRBJ1-6
CDR3: CASSQEGQGGNSPLHF
DNA: TGCGCCAGCAGCCAAGAGGGACAGGGTGGGAATTCACCCCTCCACTTT

V: TRBV4-3
size: .
D: TRBD1
J: TRBJ1-5
CDR3: CASSQVITGTGGYSNQPQHF
DNA: TGCGCCAGCAGCCAAGTTATAACGGGGACAGGGGGCTATAGCAATCAGCCCCAGCATTTT

V: TRBV7-9
size: medium-sized
D: .
J: TRBJ1-1
CDR3: CASSPGTFNTEAFF
DNA: TGTGCCAGCAGCCCCGGGACATTTAACACTGAAGCTTTCTTT